The 12 T cell receptor beta chains below were found in one sample sequenced in a study of control samples from healthy donors and cancer patients. Profiling relied on immunoSEQ multiplex PCR, and the TCRdb table lists in-frame clones only, not all of them. Of approximately 120,000 clones in the sample, about 89% were seen once. Sequencing was carried out using blood. The receptors come from a woman aged 45-59 years in good health.

This clone was counted a single time. The chain uses TRBV21-1 and TRBJ2-7; TRBD1 is taken as the D call from the table, unchecked against the DNA. TRBV21-1 is a known pseudogene. This CDR3 contains 18 residues. The CDR3 reads CASRKGGEQGPLIYEQYV. The CDR3 DNA follows: TGTGCCAGCAGGAAAGGAGGGGAACAGGGGCCACTTATCTACGAGCAGTACGTC.

The chain recombines TRBV27 with TRBJ1-1; no firm D call. The CDR3 sequence is 13 residues long. Trimming removed 6 bases from V and 4 bases from J, with 12 bases in between. Germline V lookup: CDR1 MNHEY, CDR2 SMNVEV (reference sequence). Here the CDR3 reads CASRLPGSTEAFF. CDR3 in DNA: TGTGCCAGCAGGTTACCCGGGAGCACTGAAGCTTTCTTT.

This clone came up once. This chain joins TRBV10-2 and TRBJ2-1, with 7 positions matching TRBD2. The CDR3 extends over 14 amino acids. From germline, CDR1 is WSHSY and CDR2 SAAADI. V was clipped by 3 bases and J by 14 bases; unmatched bases: 13. The CDR3 nucleotides are TGCGCCAGCAGTGACGCTTGGGGAGGGAGCGAGGAGTTCTTC. This codes for CASSDAWGGSEEFF.

This rearrangement joins TRBV7-7 to TRBJ1-3; tentatively, D is TRBD1 (5 bases). Germline V CDR1 and CDR2: SSHAT, FNYEAQ (reference sequence). Trimming shortened V by 5 bases and J by 2 bases, and 16 bases separated the two germline ends. This CDR3 region has 16 residues. The CDR3 region is CASSPRPPGTGNTIYF. The CDR3 nucleotides read TGTGCCAGCAGCCCGAGACCCCCAGGGACTGGAAACACCATATATTTT.

V and J are TRBV6-4 and TRBJ1-1; D is unresolved. Deletions cut 5 bases from V and 1 base from J, with 8 bases between. This CDR3 is 13 amino acids long. In germline, CDR1 is MRHNA, CDR2 SNTAGT. The CDR3 nucleotides read TGTGCCAGCAGTCGGACCTGGAACACTGAAGCTTTCTTT. It translates to CASSRTWNTEAFF.

This clone was found once. One end of the junction is discordant with germline, which a read error may explain. This specimen includes other DNA sequences encoding the same CDR3. The V gene is TRBV3-1 (or the pseudogene TRBV3-2), the J gene TRBJ1-1; D ambiguous. The germline V gene has CDR1 LGHDT and CDR2 YNNKEL (reference sequence). The length of the CDR3 is 13 residues. The CDR3 DNA reads as TGTGCCAGCAGCCTTTTAAGGCAGTCTGAGGCTTTCTTT. Residues: CASSLLRQSEAFF.

This clone occurred once. The chain uses TRBV27 and TRBJ1-6; a weak D match, TRBD1 (5 bases). Germline loops: CDR1 MNHEY, CDR2 SMNVEV (reference sequence). V lost 4 bases, J lost 0 bases, and 13 bases lay in between. CDR3 length: 17 residues. CDR3 sequence: CASSSTWTSSYNSPLHF. CDR3 sequence (DNA): TGTGCCAGCAGTTCGACATGGACAAGCTCCTATAATTCACCCCTCCACTTT.

The chain is built from TRBV19 and TRBJ1-2, with D unclear. Between the trimmed V and J ends, which lost 7 bases and 4 bases, there was a span of 19 bases. Germline V lookup: CDR1 LNHDA, CDR2 SQIVND (reference sequence). The CDR3 is 15 residues long. CDR3 coding DNA: TGTGCCAGTAAAAATTACCCAGGTTCTCCCTATGGCTACACCTTC. Translation: CASKNYPGSPYGYTF.

This chain uses TRBV5-6 with TRBJ1-1; no clear D. V was cut by 2 bases and J by 1 base, with 12 bases left in between. This CDR3 region has 15 residues. CDR1 and CDR2 from the germline V gene are SGHDT and YYEEEE. The CDR3 sequence is CASSFVPGGNTEAFF. Here the CDR3 DNA reads TGTGCCAGCAGCTTTGTCCCCGGTGGGAACACTGAAGCTTTCTTT. Full variable domain (remainder filled in from reference TRBV5-6 and TRBJ1-1): DAGVTQSPTHLIKTRGQQVTLRCSPKSGHDTVSWYQQALGQGPQFIFQYYEEEERQRGNFPDRFSGHQFPNYSSELNVNALLLGDSALYLCASSFVPGGNTEAFFGQGTRLTVV.

The V gene is TRBV4-2, the J gene TRBJ2-1; 11 positions match TRBD2. Germline V gene sequence: CDR1 LGHNA, CDR2 YNFKEQ. There are 16 residues in the CDR3. V gave up 4 bases and J gave up 4 bases; unmatched junction bases: 6. In DNA, the CDR3 is TGTGCCAGCAGCCTAACTCTAGCGGGGGGTTACAATGAGCAGTTCTTC. Its protein is CASSLTLAGGYNEQFF.

The chain uses TRBV27 and TRBJ1-5, with D perhaps matching TRBD1 (6 bases). CDR3 length equals 14 residues. CDR1 is MNHEY and CDR2 is SMNVEV in the germline V gene (reference sequence). V dropped 5 bases and J dropped 6 bases, with 14 bases sitting between them. In nucleotides, the CDR3 is TGTGCCAGCAGTACCCAGGGGTATTCTCAGCCCCAGCATTTT. Its translation is CASSTQGYSQPQHF.

The gene calls are TRBV6-5 and TRBJ1-6; 9 bases align to TRBD1. Germline assignment: CDR1 MNHEY and CDR2 SVGAGI. V lost 6 bases and J lost 5; bases outside the gene matches: 5. This CDR3 region has 15 residues. The CDR3 coding sequence is TGTGCCAGCAGGCCCGGGACAGGGAATAATTCACCCCTCCACTTT. As protein: CASRPGTGNNSPLHF.